The 10 T cell receptor beta chains below come from one sample, sequenced in a study of blood T cells in healthy people across ages. It was with a sample-barcoded 5' primer and a J-beta primer mix that a second PCR of roughly 6 to 12 cycles was run. TCRdb re-derived calls from the 5' RACE reads in MiXCR, one entry per CDR3 protein. The sample lists roughly 1.9 million distinct CDR3 sequences, about 39% occurring once. Sequencing used blood. The receptor source for this set is a human donor in good health.

This rearrangement joins TRBV9 to TRBJ2-5, with 13 bases that match TRBD2. The CDR3 spans 16 residues. CDR1 and CDR2 (germline): SGDLS, YYNGEE. With 1 base clipped from V and 5 bases from J, the junction kept 5 bases outside the gene matches. In DNA, the CDR3 is TGTGCCAGCAGCGTAACTAGCGGGGGGGCGTTGGAGACCCAGTACTTC. This gives the protein CASSVTSGGALETQYF.

This clonotype was found a few times. CDR3 nucleotides: TGCAGTGCCGCACGAGGGGGGGCGTATGGCTACACCTTC. It is translated as CSAARGGAYGYTF. The chain is built from TRBV20-1 and TRBJ1-2, with D perhaps matching TRBD1 (6 bases). Deletions cut 6 bases from V and 5 bases from J, with 16 bases between. There are 13 residues in the CDR3. The germline CDR1 and CDR2 sequences are DFQATT and SNEGSKA (reference sequence).

The chain couples TRBV24-1 to TRBJ2-4; D possibly matches TRBD1 or TRBD2 (5 bases each). Germline assignment: CDR1 KGHDR and CDR2 SFDVKD. There are 17 residues in the CDR3. Trimming stripped 4 bases from V and 3 bases from J, with 18 bases between. The CDR3 spells CATSDPNRDQGKNIQYF. CDR3 DNA: TGTGCCACCAGTGACCCAAACCGGGACCAAGGCAAAAACATTCAGTACTTC.

The table lists this clonotype with a few counts. J is TRBJ1-2 and V is TRBV29-1; TRBD1 aligns across 7 bases. The CDR3 runs 13 residues. J gave up 7 bases and V 5 bases, and 10 bases lay outside the gene matches. Looked up from germline, CDR1 is SQVTM and CDR2 is ANQGSEA. For the CDR3, the DNA is TGCAGCGTTTACGACAGGGATTTCCTTGGCTACACCTTC. It is translated as CSVYDRDFLGYTF.

This clonotype came up a few times. The chain employs TRBV2 and TRBJ2-4, with 9 bases lining up with TRBD2. The DNA end lines up better with TRBJ2-7; the J call may be wrong. Germline V gene data show CDR1 as SNHLY and CDR2 as FYNNEI. This CDR3 region has 15 residues. CDR3 coding DNA: TGTGCCAGCAGGCGGCTAGCGGGAATCTCCTACGAGCAGTACTTC. Translated: CASRRLAGISYEQYF.

This chain uses TRBV6-5 with TRBJ2-7, with a possible D match to TRBD2 (7 bases). CDR1 and CDR2 (germline): MNHEY, SVGAGI. There are 15 residues in the CDR3. V lost 1 base, J lost 2 bases, and 12 bases lay in between. The CDR3 protein is CASSYLQGGTYEQYF. The CDR3 DNA is TGTGCCAGCAGTTACTTACAGGGAGGGACCTACGAGCAGTACTTC.

This clonotype was seen a handful of times. The rearrangement joins TRBV2 to TRBJ1-6; D not certain. The CDR3 spans 11 residues. CDR1 SNHLY and CDR2 FYNNEI come from the germline V gene. V dropped 3 bases and J dropped 9 bases, with 3 bases sitting between them. Here the CDR3 reads CASSEGSPLHF. CDR3 DNA: TGTGCCAGCAGTGAGGGTTCACCCCTCCACTTT.

This clonotype came up a few times. V usage is TRBV20-1 and J usage is TRBJ1-2; possibly TRBD1 for D (6 bases). Germline V gene sequence: CDR1 DFQATT, CDR2 SNEGSKA (reference sequence). Trimming removed 6 bases at V and 5 bases at J, with 19 bases between. The CDR3 totals 14 residues. The CDR3 DNA reads TGCAGTGCCTCCATAGGGGGAATACCTTATGGCTACACCTTC. As protein: CSASIGGIPYGYTF.

The genes are TRBV20-1 and TRBJ1-1, with TRBD1 identical over 8 bases. Germline CDR1 and CDR2: DFQATT and SNEGSKA (reference sequence). With V trimmed by 5 bases and J by 5 bases, 10 bases remained unmatched. The CDR3 sequence is 14 residues long. The CDR3: CSAGETRGRTEAFF. CDR3 DNA sequence: TGCAGTGCTGGCGAAACCAGGGGGCGGACTGAAGCTTTCTTT.

This clonotype was counted only a few times. The rearrangement links TRBV7-3 to TRBJ1-1, with 8 nucleotides matching TRBD1. Trimming cost V 6 bases and J 1 base; bases outside gene matches: 1. Per the germline V gene, CDR1 is SGHTA and CDR2 is FQGTGA. The CDR3 spans 13 residues. CDR3 bases: TGTGCCAGCAGGGACAGGGCGAACACTGAAGCTTTCTTT. Translating it yields CASRDRANTEAFF.